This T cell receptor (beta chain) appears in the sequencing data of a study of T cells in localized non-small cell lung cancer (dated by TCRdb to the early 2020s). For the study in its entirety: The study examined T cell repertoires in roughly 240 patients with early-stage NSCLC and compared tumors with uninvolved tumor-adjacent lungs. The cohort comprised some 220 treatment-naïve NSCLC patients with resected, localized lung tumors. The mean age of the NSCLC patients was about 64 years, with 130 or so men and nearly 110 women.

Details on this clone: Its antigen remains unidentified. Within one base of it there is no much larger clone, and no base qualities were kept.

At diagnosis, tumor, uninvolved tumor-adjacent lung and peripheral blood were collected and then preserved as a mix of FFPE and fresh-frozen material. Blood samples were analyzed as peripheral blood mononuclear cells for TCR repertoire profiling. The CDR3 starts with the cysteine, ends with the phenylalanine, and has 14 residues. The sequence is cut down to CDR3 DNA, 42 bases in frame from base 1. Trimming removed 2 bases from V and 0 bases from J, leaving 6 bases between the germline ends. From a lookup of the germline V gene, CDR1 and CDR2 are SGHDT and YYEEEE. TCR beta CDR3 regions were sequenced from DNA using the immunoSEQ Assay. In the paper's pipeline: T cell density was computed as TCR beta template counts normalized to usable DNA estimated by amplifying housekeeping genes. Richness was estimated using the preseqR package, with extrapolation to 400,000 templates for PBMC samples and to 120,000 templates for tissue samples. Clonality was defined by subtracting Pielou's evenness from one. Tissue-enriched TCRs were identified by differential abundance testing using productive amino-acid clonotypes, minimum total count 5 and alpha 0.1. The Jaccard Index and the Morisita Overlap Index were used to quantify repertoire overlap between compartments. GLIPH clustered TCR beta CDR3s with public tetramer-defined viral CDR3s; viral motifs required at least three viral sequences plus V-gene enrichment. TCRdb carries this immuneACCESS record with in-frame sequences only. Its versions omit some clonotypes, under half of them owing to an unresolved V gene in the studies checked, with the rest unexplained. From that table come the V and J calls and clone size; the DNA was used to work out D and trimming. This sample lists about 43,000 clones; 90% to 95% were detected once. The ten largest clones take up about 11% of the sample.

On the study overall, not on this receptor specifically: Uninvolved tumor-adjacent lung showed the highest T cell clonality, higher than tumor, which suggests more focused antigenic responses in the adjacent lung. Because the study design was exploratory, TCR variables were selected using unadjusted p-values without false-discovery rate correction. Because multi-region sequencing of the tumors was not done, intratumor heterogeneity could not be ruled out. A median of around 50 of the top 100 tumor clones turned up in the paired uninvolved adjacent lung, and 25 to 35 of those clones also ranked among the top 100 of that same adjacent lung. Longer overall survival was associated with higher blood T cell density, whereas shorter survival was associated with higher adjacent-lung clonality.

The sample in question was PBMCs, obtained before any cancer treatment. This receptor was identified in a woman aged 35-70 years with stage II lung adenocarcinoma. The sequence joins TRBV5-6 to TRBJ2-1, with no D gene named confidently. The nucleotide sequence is TGTGCCAGCAGCTTTGCAGTCTCCTACAATGAGCAGTTCTTC. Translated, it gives CASSFAVSYNEQFF.